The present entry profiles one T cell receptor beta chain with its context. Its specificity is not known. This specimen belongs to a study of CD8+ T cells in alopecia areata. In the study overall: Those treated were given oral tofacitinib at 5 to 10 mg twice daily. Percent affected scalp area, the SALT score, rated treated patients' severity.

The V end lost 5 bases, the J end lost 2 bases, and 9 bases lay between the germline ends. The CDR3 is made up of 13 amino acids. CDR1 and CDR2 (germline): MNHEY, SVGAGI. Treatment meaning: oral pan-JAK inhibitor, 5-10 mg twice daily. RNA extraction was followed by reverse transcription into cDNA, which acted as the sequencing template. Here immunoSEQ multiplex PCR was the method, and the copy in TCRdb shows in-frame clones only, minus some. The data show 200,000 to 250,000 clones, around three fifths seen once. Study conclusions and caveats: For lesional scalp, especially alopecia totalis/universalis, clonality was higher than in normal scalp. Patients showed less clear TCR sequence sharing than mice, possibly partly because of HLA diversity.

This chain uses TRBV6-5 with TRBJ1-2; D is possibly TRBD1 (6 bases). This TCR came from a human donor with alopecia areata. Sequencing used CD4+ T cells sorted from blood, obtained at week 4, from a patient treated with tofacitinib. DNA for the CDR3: TGTGCCAGCAGTACAGGGCAGAACTATGGCTACACCTTC. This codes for CASSTGQNYGYTF.